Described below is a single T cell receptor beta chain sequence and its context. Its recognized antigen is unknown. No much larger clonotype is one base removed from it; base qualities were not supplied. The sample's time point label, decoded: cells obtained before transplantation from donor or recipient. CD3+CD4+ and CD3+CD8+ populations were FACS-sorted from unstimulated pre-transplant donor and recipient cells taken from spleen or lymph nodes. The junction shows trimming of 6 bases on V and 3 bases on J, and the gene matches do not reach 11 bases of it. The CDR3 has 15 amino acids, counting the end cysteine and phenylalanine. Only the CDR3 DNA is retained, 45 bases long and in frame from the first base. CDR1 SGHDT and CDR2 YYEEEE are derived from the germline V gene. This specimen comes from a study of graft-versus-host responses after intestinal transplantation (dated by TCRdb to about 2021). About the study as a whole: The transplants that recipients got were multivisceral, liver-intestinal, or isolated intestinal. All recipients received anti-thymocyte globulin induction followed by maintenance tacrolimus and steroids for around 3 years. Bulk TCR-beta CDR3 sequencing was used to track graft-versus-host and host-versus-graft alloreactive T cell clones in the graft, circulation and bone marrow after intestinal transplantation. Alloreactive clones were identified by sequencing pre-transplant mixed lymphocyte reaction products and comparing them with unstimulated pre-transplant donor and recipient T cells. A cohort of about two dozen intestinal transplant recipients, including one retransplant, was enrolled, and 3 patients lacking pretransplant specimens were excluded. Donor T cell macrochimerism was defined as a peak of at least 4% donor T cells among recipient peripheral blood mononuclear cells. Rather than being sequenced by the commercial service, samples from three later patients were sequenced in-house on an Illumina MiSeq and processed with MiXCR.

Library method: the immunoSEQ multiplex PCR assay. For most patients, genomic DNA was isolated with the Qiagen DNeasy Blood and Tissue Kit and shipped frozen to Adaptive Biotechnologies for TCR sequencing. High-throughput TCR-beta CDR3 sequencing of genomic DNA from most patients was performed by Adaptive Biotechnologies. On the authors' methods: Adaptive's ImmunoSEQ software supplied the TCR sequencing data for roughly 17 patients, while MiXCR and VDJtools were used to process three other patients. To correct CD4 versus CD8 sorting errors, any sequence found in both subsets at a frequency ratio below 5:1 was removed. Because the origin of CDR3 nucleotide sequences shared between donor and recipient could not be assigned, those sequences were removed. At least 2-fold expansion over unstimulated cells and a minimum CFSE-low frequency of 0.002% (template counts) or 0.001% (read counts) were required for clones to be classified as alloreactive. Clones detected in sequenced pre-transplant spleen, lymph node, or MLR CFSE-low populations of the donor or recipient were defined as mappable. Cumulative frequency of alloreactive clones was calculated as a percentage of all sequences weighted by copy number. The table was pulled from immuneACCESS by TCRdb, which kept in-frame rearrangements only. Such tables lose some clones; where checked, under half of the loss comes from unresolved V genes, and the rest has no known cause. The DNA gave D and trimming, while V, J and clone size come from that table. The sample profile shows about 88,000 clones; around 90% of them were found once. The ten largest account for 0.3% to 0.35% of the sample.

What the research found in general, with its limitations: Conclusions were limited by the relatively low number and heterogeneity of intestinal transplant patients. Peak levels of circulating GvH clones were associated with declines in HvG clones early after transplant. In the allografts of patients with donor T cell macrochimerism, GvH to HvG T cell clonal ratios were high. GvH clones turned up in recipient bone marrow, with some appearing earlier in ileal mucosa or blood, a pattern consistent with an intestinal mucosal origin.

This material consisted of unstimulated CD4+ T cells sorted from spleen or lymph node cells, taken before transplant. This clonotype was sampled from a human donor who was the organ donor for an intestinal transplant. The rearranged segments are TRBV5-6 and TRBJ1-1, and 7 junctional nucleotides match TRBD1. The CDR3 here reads CASTGNRGTDTEAFF. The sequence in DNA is TGTGCCAGCACCGGTAACAGGGGTACGGACACTGAAGCTTTCTTT.